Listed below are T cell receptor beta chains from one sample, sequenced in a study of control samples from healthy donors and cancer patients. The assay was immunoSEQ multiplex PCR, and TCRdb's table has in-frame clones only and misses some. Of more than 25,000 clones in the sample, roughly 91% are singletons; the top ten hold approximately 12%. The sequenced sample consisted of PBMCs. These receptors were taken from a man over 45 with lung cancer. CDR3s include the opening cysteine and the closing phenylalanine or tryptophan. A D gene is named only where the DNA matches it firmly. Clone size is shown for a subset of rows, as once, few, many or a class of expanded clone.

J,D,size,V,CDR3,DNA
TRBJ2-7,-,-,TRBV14,CASSQSPLLTPQYF,TGTGCCAGCAGCCAAAGTCCCCTTCTTACTCCCCAGTACTTC
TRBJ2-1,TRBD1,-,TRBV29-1,CSVDRQGGPDYNEQFF,TGCAGCGTTGATAGACAGGGTGGTCCGGACTACAATGAGCAGTTCTTC
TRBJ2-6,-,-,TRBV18,CASSPQERPGANVLTF,TGTGCCAGCTCACCCCAAGAAAGACCAGGGGCCAACGTCCTGACTTTC
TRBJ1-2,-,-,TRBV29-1,CSVEPVDSFRRGYTF,TGCAGCGTTGAACCGGTGGACAGTTTTCGAAGGGGCTACACCTTC
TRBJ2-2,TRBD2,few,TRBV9,CASSPRLAGGVGTGELFF,TGTGCCAGCAGCCCACGACTAGCGGGGGGGGTTGGCACCGGGGAGCTGTTTTTT
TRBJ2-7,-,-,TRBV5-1,CASSLDTFSYEQYF,TGCGCCAGCAGCTTGGACACTTTCTCCTACGAGCAGTACTTC
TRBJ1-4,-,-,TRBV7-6,CASSLRPGYNEKLFF,TGTGCCAGCAGCTTAAGGCCAGGGTATAATGAAAAACTGTTTTTT
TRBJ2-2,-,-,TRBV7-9,CASSSSPGTFPVGELFF,TGTGCCAGCAGCTCGTCACCTGGGACTTTCCCAGTCGGGGAGCTGTTTTTT
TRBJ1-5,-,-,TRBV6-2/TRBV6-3,CASSYGVNQPQHF,TGTGCCAGCAGTTATGGAGTTAATCAGCCCCAGCATTTT
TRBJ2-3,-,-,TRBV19,CASSMGTHTDTQYF,TGTGCCAGTAGTATGGGAACCCACACAGATACGCAGTATTTT
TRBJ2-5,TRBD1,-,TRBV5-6,CASSLVEGQGYQETQYF,TGTGCCAGCAGCTTGGTAGAGGGACAGGGGTACCAAGAGACCCAGTACTTC
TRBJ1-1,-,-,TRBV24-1,CATSESFEGEAFF,TGTGCCACCAGTGAAAGTTTCGAGGGTGAAGCTTTCTTT
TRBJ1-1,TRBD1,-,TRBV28,CASSLGRGLSMNTEAFF,TGTGCCAGCAGTTTAGGGAGGGGGCTTTCTATGAACACTGAAGCTTTCTTT
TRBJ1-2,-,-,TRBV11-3,CASSPNTGLDYGYTF,TGTGCCAGCAGCCCCAATACCGGGCTGGACTATGGCTACACCTTC
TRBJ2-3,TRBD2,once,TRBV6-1,CASSEDGSGGLFWRYF,TGTGCCAGCAGTGAAGATGGTAGCGGGGGGCTGTTCTGGAGGTATTTT
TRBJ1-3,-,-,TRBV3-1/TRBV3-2,CASSQETDRLGNTIYF,TGTGCCAGCAGCCAAGAGACAGACCGGCTTGGAAACACCATATATTTT
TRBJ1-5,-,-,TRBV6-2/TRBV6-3,CASSRDGQPQHF,TGTGCCAGCAGCCGAGACGGTCAGCCCCAGCATTTT
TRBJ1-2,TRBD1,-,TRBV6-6,CASSSPGQGNYGYTF,TGTGCCAGCAGTTCCCCGGGACAGGGGAACTATGGCTACACCTTC
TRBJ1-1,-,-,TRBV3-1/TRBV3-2,CASSPDIPGNTEAFF,TGTGCCAGCAGCCCCGATATACCAGGGAACACTGAAGCTTTCTTT
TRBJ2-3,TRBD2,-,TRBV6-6,CASSYGTSGTRDTQYF,TGTGCCAGCAGTTACGGGACTAGCGGTACCCGAGATACGCAGTATTTT
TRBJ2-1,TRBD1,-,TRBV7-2,CASSLDGQGKQFF,TGTGCCAGCAGCTTAGATGGACAGGGCAAGCAGTTCTTC
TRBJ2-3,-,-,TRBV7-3,CASSLKGTDTQYF,TGTGCCAGCAGCTTAAAAGGCACAGATACGCAGTATTTT
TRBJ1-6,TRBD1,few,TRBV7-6,CASSGRGRGTDDSPLHF,TGTGCCAGCAGCGGGAGGGGTCGCGGGACAGATGATTCACCCCTCCACTTT
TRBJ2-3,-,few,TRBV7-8,CASSSRLGGISDTQYF,TGTGCCAGCAGCTCGCGCTTGGGGGGTATCTCAGATACGCAGTATTTT
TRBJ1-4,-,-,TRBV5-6,CASSRSLVYEKLFF,TGTGCCAGCAGCCGGAGTTTGGTGTATGAAAAACTGTTTTTT
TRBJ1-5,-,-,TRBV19,CASSEPGHPNQPQHF,TGTGCCAGTAGTGAGCCGGGACACCCGAATCAGCCCCAGCATTTT
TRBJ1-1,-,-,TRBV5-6,CASSQEEGLHTEAFF,TGTGCCAGCAGTCAGGAGGAAGGGTTGCACACTGAAGCTTTCTTT
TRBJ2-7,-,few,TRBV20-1,CSATIQDEQYF,TGCAGTGCTACCATACAGGACGAGCAGTACTTC
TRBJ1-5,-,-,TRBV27,CASRTHNQPQHF,TGTGCCAGCAGGACACACAATCAGCCCCAGCATTTT
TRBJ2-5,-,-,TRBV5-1,CASSIAQQETQYF,TGCGCCAGCAGCATCGCACAGCAAGAGACCCAGTACTTC
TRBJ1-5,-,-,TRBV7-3,CASSADRNQPRHF,TGTGCCAGCAGCGCCGACAGAAATCAGCCCCGGCATTTT
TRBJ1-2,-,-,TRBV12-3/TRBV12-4,CASSFTNYGYTF,TGTGCCAGCAGTTTCACGAACTATGGCTACACCTTC
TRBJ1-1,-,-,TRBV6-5,CASSYEGMNTEAFF,TGTGCCAGCAGTTACGAGGGAATGAACACTGAAGCTTTCTTT
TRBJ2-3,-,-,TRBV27,CASSSPSGTLTDTQYF,TGTGCCAGCAGTTCACCCTCCGGGACACTCACAGATACGCAGTATTTT
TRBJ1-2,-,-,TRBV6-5,CASSYSMGRANYGYTF,TGTGCCAGCAGTTACTCGATGGGGAGAGCTAACTATGGCTACACCTTC
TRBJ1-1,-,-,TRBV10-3,CAISDPDLNTEAFF,TGTGCCATCAGTGATCCTGACCTGAACACTGAAGCTTTCTTT
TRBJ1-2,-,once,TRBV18,CASSPLEGGYGYTF,TGTGCCAGCTCACCACTAGAGGGCGGTTATGGCTACACCTTC
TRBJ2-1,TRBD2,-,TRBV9,CASSVAIAGGSSSYNEQFF,TGTGCCAGCAGCGTGGCTATAGCGGGGGGCTCGAGCTCCTACAATGAGCAGTTCTTC
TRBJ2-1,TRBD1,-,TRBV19,CASSVRTGGRNEQFF,TGTGCCAGTAGTGTACGGACAGGGGGCCGCAATGAGCAGTTCTTC
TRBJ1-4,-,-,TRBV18,CASSPSGTTNEKLFF,TGTGCCAGCTCACCGTCAGGGACAACTAATGAAAAACTGTTTTTT
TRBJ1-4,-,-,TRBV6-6,CASGSGNEKLFF,TGTGCCAGCGGATCGGGTAATGAAAAACTGTTTTTT
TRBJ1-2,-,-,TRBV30,CAWSVQRFSRGYTF,TGTGCCTGGAGTGTACAGAGGTTTTCACGCGGCTACACCTTC
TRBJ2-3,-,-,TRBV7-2,CASKAERRTDTQYF,TGTGCCAGTAAAGCGGAAAGGAGAACAGATACGCAGTATTTT